The TCR beta chain under discussion was sequenced for a study of blood T cell repertoires in COVID-19. Turning to the study itself: Sites across the United States, Italy and Spain contributed samples from acute and convalescent COVID-19. T cells, B-cell-depleted T cells, or PBMCs provided the cDNA or gDNA that served as material.

Germline V CDR1 and CDR2: MNHEY, SVGAGI. V lost 2 bases, J lost 5 bases, and 4 bases stayed unmatched. CDR3 length: 14 amino acids. Per the original methods: By means of reference gene primer amplification, nucleated cell counts were estimated. This table comes from immunoSEQ multiplex PCR, and its TCRdb copy is limited to in-frame clones, with some not included. V, J and clone size were drawn from that table, and D and trimming were deduced from the DNA. In the table there are 650,000 to 800,000 clones, 85% to 90% of which are singletons. The sample taken for sequencing was peripheral blood. The rearrangement uses TRBV6-5 and TRBJ2-3; the match to TRBD1 covers 7 bases. This receptor was obtained from a woman younger than 30 with acute or convalescent COVID-19. The CDR3 coding sequence is TGTGCCAGCAGTTACGGGACAGTGAAAGATACGCAGTATTTT. Amino acid sequence: CASSYGTVKDTQYF.